Sequencing of this TCR beta chain was carried out in a study of a mutant IDH1 vaccine in newly diagnosed glioma (dated by TCRdb to the early 2020s). At the level of the whole study: Vaccination started 4-6 weeks after radiotherapy alone, or was given together with temozolomide cycles in the groups whose treatment included chemotherapy. Of the 25 to 35 patients who were treated, approximately 60% were male and around 40% were female, and the mean age was approximately 40 years. Before enrollment, patients had received standard therapy of radiotherapy alone, temozolomide alone, or radiochemotherapy with temozolomide; most received the combination. The week-35 safety follow-up took place at visit V12, and the week-47 end of study took place at visit V13. Six visits were used for peripheral blood collection: V03 (baseline), V05, V07, V10, V12 and V13. For exploratory analyses, 25 to 30 treated patients had longitudinal TCRB deep sequencing done wherever samples were available.

Comment on this clone: It has no known antigen specificity. The record has no base qualities; no much larger clone is one base away.

What this sample's time point label stands for: week 35, safety follow-up. Every vaccine dose consisted of 300 ug of a 20-mer mutant IDH1 peptide in Montanide, administered subcutaneously together with topical imiquimod. Across visits V03 through V10, patients got a total of eight vaccinations, given in weeks 1, 3, 5, 7, 11, 15, 19 and 23. The donors had newly diagnosed IDH1-mutant astrocytomas of WHO grade 3 or 4 that showed loss of nuclear ATRX. The samples were drawn from NOA16, a multicentre, single-arm, open-label phase I trial in Germany that tested a mutant IDH1 peptide vaccine in humans for the first time. Genomic DNA for TCRB sequencing was extracted from EDTA blood using the DNeasy Blood and Tissue Kit. Preparation of the library involved the immunoSEQ multiplex PCR assay. Rearranged TCR beta chain sequences were amplified with the hsTCRB Kit following the manufacturer's protocol. An Illumina MiSeq was used to sequence the TCRB libraries. In the authors' own workflow: The proprietary platform of the kit vendor was used for demultiplexing, trimming and gene mapping. In its TCRdb copy, this immuneACCESS table keeps in-frame sequences only and misses some clones. Where compared with another copy, unresolved V genes explain less than half of these, and the others have no known cause. V, J and clone size were drawn from that table, and D and trimming were deduced from the DNA. In this sample the table shows about 48,000 clones, more than 60% of which occur a single time. About 7% of the sample goes to the ten largest clones.

Study-wide findings and limitations: Changes in the top peripheral T cell clonotypes picked up by TCRB sequencing did not appear to be linked to pseudoprogression. PBMC samples for TCRB deep sequencing were selected based on availability. Across multiple MHC alleles, vaccine-induced immune responses were seen in approximately 93% of patients. It was noted by the authors that analyses of patient blood samples could not be reproduced owing to sample limitations.

Sequencing was performed on PBMCs, taken from a glioma patient whose treatment included an IDH1 peptide vaccine. This clonotype originated in a man aged 35 to 55 with glioma.

The CDR3 is CASTGAQPFGEQYF. The DNA sequence is as follows: TGTGCCAGCACGGGGGCGCAGCCCTTCGGCGAGCAGTACTTC. The V and J genes are TRBV2 and TRBJ2-7; the D gene could be TRBD1 or TRBD2, each one agreeing over 6 bases. Per the germline V gene, SNHLY is the CDR1 and FYNNEI is the CDR2. V and J are truncated by 7 bases and 6 bases respectively, leaving an intervening sequence of 19 bases. The CDR3 has 14 amino acids, counting the end cysteine and phenylalanine. Only the CDR3 region is kept as DNA, spanning 42 bases read in frame from base 1.